These T cell receptor beta chains were read from a single sample in a study of response to subunit inactivated influenza vaccine. TCRdb re-analysed the RT-PCR reads in MiXCR, keeping a single row per CDR3 protein. Of about 570,000 distinct CDR3 sequences in the sample, 11% were seen once. This sample was also put to use in a study of T cells expressing NK-cell markers.

The specimen comprised PBMCs from blood, sampled on the day of vaccination. Source of these receptors: a man aged 50-59 years who received an inactivated influenza vaccine. Each CDR3 is given with its conserved first and last residue. The order of the fields is J gene, V gene, clone size, D gene, CDR3 protein, CDR3 DNA. The D gene is left open where the match is weak. The size of a clone is reported for some rows only, either as once, few or many, or as a class for expanded clones.

TRBJ2-1	TRBV11-2	few	TRBD2	CASSLDPVPGRAFF	TGTGCCAGCAGCTTAGATCCGGTTCCCGGGAGGGCGTTCTTC
TRBJ1-3	TRBV3-1	-	-	CASSQKRGSGNTIYF	TGTGCCAGCAGCCAAAAGAGGGGCTCTGGAAACACCATATATTTT
TRBJ1-5	TRBV28	few	-	CASSFSGLRRQPQHF	TGTGCCAGCAGTTTCTCGGGCTTGAGGCGCCAGCCCCAGCATTTT
TRBJ2-7	TRBV5-6	many	-	CASRRSGGNYEQYF	TGTGCCAGCAGAAGAAGTGGGGGAAACTACGAGCAGTACTTC
TRBJ2-5	TRBV10-3	-	-	CAIREGETQYF	TGTGCCATCAGAGAGGGCGAGACCCAGTACTTC
TRBJ2-1	TRBV6-2/TRBV6-3	few	TRBD2	CASSYSARFGLAGTGNEQFF	TGTGCCAGCAGTTACTCGGCTCGATTCGGACTAGCGGGGACCGGAAATGAGCAGTTCTTC
TRBJ2-3	TRBV7-2	few	-	CASSYAGVGDTQYF	TGTGCCAGCAGCTATGCAGGGGTCGGGGATACGCAGTATTTT
TRBJ2-2	TRBV27	-	-	CASSPRQIESPGELFF	TGTGCCAGCAGTCCGCGACAAATAGAGAGTCCCGGGGAGCTGTTTTTT
TRBJ1-2	TRBV11-2	many	-	CASRKAGNYGYTF	TGTGCCAGCAGGAAGGCAGGGAATTATGGCTACACCTTC
TRBJ2-5	TRBV7-2	few	TRBD2	CASSFTSGGSETQYF	TGTGCCAGCAGCTTCACTAGCGGGGGCTCAGAGACCCAGTACTTC
TRBJ2-2	TRBV10-3	once	TRBD2	CAISRDYLGELFF	TGTGCCATCAGTCGGGACTACCTCGGGGAGCTGTTTTTT
TRBJ2-3	TRBV11-1	-	-	CASSWGLGHPDMEDTQYF	TGTGCCAGCAGCTGGGGTTTGGGCCACCCCGATATGGAGGATACGCAGTATTTT
TRBJ2-1	TRBV6-2/TRBV6-3	-	-	CASSWQGYNEQFF	TGTGCCAGCAGCTGGCAGGGTTACAATGAGCAGTTCTTC
TRBJ2-3	TRBV5-1	many	-	CASSLAGGGPDTQYF	TGCGCCAGCAGCCTGGCAGGAGGAGGGCCAGATACGCAGTATTTT
TRBJ1-2	TRBV7-9	few	-	CASSLASEYGYTF	TGTGCCAGCAGCTTGGCGAGCGAATATGGCTACACCTTC
TRBJ2-7	TRBV18	few	TRBD1	CASSPSDRGRYEQYF	TGTGCCAGCTCACCATCTGACAGGGGCCGATACGAGCAGTACTTC
TRBJ2-1	TRBV5-1	-	-	CASSLVSANEQFF	TGCGCCAGCAGCTTGGTTTCGGCGAATGAGCAGTTCTTC
TRBJ2-7	TRBV28	few	TRBD2	CASSPGGTSRNEQYF	TGTGCCAGCAGCCCGGGGGGGACTAGCCGGAACGAGCAGTACTTC
TRBJ1-1	TRBV12-3/TRBV12-4	many	TRBD1	CASSSGGEAFF	TGTGCCAGCAGTTCAGGGGGAGAAGCTTTCTTT
TRBJ2-4	TRBV20-1	many	-	CSANRILAKNIQYF	TGCAGTGCTAACCGTATACTAGCCAAAAACATTCAGTACTTC
TRBJ2-1	TRBV20-1	few	TRBD2	CSAQRGGRGNEQFF	TGCAGTGCTCAACGGGGGGGCCGGGGTAATGAGCAGTTCTTC
TRBJ1-1	TRBV6-1	-	-	CASRQDLNTEAFF	TGTGCCAGCAGACAGGACCTGAACACTGAAGCTTTCTTT
TRBJ2-7	TRBV20-1	many	TRBD2	CSAKLASGGSYEQYF	TGCAGTGCTAAATTGGCTAGCGGGGGATCCTACGAGCAGTACTTC
TRBJ1-2	TRBV5-1	-	-	CASSLASPGANYGYTF	TGCGCCAGCAGCTTGGCCTCTCCGGGAGCTAACTATGGCTACACCTTC
TRBJ1-2	TRBV20-1	-	-	CSALDGFSGYTF	TGCAGTGCTTTGGACGGCTTTAGTGGCTACACCTTC
TRBJ2-1	TRBV3-1	-	TRBD2	CASRSGTSGSNEQFF	TGTGCCAGCAGGTCCGGGACTAGCGGGAGTAACGAGCAGTTCTTC
TRBJ2-3	TRBV7-9	-	TRBD2	CASSLERGGAPDTQYF	TGTGCCAGCAGCTTAGAACGGGGGGGCGCCCCAGATACGCAGTATTTT
TRBJ1-5	TRBV3-1	few	-	CASSQGRDFQGLLQPQHF	TGTGCCAGCAGCCAAGGAAGGGACTTTCAGGGACTTCTACAGCCCCAGCATTTT
TRBJ1-4	TRBV5-6	many	-	CASSSLRVTGRIPDEKLFF	TGTGCCAGCAGCTCCCTTAGGGTTACAGGGCGAATCCCCGATGAAAAACTGTTTTTT
TRBJ2-7	TRBV20-1	few	TRBD2	CSASGTSGVSSYEQYF	TGCAGTGCGTCCGGGACTAGCGGGGTGAGCTCCTACGAGCAGTACTTC
TRBJ1-4	TRBV20-1	few	-	CSARLEGGEKLFF	TGCAGTGCTAGGCTAGAAGGAGGGGAAAAACTGTTTTTT
TRBJ1-5	TRBV20-1	-	-	CSAREFLEHQPQHF	TGCAGTGCTAGAGAGTTTTTGGAGCACCAGCCCCAGCATTTT
TRBJ2-2	TRBV12-3/TRBV12-4	many	TRBD1	CASSFPQGARDTGELFF	TGTGCCAGCAGTTTCCCACAGGGGGCGAGGGACACCGGGGAGCTGTTTTTT
TRBJ2-2	TRBV11-3	-	TRBD2	CASSGPSGRPTGELFF	TGTGCCAGCAGCGGACCCAGCGGGAGGCCCACCGGGGAGCTGTTTTTT
TRBJ1-5	TRBV20-1	-	TRBD1	CSARDMDRWSNQPQHF	TGCAGTGCTAGAGATATGGACAGGTGGAGCAATCAGCCCCAGCATTTT
TRBJ2-7	TRBV11-1	-	-	CASSPSSWQLHSRYEQYF	TGTGCCAGCAGCCCTAGTTCGTGGCAGCTCCATTCTCGGTACGAGCAGTACTTC